The next 7 T cell receptor beta chains were all read from a single sample in a study of tumor-infiltrating lymphocytes in primary liver carcinoma. Out of unsorted whole blood came the blood RNA, and germline DNA was extracted as well. Total RNA amounting to roughly 450 ng was the source from which TCR beta cDNA was made with a constant-region primer. Employing slightly modified ARM-PCR, three nested multiplex PCR rounds were run, and these gave rise to the TCR beta libraries. Investigators reported that the first two PCR rounds, at roughly 10 cycles each, used TRBV1-TRBV30 forward primers with a C-beta reverse primer. TCRdb used MiXCR to reprocess the multiplex PCR reads, holding one entry per CDR3 protein. Of approximately 330,000 distinct CDR3 sequences in the sample, less than 65% were seen once. Sequencing input: peripheral blood. The source is a man in his forties or fifties with primary liver carcinoma and hepatitis B virus infection.

For this clonotype: This may come from a read error, since a much larger clone is one base off. The V gene is TRBV29-1, the J gene TRBJ1-1; D is perhaps TRBD1 (6 bases). Trimming left V 6 bases short and J 1 base short, with 18 bases between. The CDR3 covers 15 residues. The germline CDR1 and CDR2 sequences are SQVTM and ANQGSEA. DNA for the CDR3: TGCAGCGTGTGGGGGGGGCAGGGCGGGAACACTGAAGCTTTCTTT. Amino acid sequence: CSVWGGQGGNTEAFF.

V is TRBV11-2 and J is TRBJ2-7, with D possibly TRBD2 on 6 matching bases. The CDR3 extends over 15 amino acids. The germline V and J ends were trimmed by 6 bases and 5 bases, with 20 bases remaining between them. From germline, CDR1 is SGHAT and CDR2 FQNNGV. In DNA, the CDR3 is TGTGCCAGCAGGGCACCGGGACGGGGGTTCCACGAGCAGTACTTC. The encoded protein is CASRAPGRGFHEQYF.

This clonotype was recorded at least ten times. V gene TRBV12-3 or TRBV12-4 combines with J gene TRBJ1-1, with no clear D. V was clipped by 6 bases and J by 1 base, with 9 bases between them. The CDR3 loop spans 13 amino acids. The DNA for the CDR3 is TGTGCCAGCAGGCGACCAGAGAACACTGAAGCTTTCTTT. This encodes CASRRPENTEAFF.

On this clonotype itself: A much more abundant neighbour one base away suggests this may be a read error. The rearrangement uses TRBV11-2 and TRBJ2-5; 9 nucleotides align to TRBD1. CDR3 length equals 14 residues. Germline CDR1 and CDR2: SGHAT and FQNNGV. In DNA form, the CDR3 reads TGCGCCAGCAGCCCGACAGGGGGTGGGGAGACCCAGTACTTC. Encoded protein: CASSPTGGGETQYF.

This clonotype came up once. The junction departs from germline at one end; a sequencing error may be responsible. The genes are TRBV6-5 and TRBJ2-6, with a weak D call TRBD2 (5 bases). The CDR3 consists of 17 residues. Germline CDR1 reads MNHEY; CDR2 reads SVGAGI. The CDR3 reads CASSYTRGLSGANVLTF. In DNA form, the CDR3 reads TGCGCCAGCAGTTACACTCGGGGTTTATCTGGGGCCAACGTCCTGACTTTC.

On this clonotype itself: Since the CDR3 does not end with the conserved phenylalanine or tryptophan, this likely comes from a read error. The limits of the CDR3 on the DNA are not certain, so only TCRdb's listed CDR3 is given. The chain is built from TRBV11-3 and TRBJ2-1; the table's D call, TRBD1, was not checked against the DNA. Germline V gives CDR1 SGHNT, CDR2 YENEEA. The CDR3 length equals 15 residues, ends included. The CDR3 loop reads CASSRTSRDVYEQFL.

A remark on this clonotype: A clone one base away is much larger, so this may be a read error. The gene calls are TRBV28 and TRBJ2-2, with D perhaps TRBD2 (5 bases). CDR1 and CDR2 (germline): MDHEN, SYDVKM. The length of the CDR3 is 14 residues. Trimming stripped 3 bases from V and 9 bases from J, with 14 bases between. CDR3 protein: CASSLRARLRELFF. Written as DNA, the CDR3 is TGTGCCAGCAGTTTGAGGGCTCGGCTCAGGGAGCTGTTTTTT.